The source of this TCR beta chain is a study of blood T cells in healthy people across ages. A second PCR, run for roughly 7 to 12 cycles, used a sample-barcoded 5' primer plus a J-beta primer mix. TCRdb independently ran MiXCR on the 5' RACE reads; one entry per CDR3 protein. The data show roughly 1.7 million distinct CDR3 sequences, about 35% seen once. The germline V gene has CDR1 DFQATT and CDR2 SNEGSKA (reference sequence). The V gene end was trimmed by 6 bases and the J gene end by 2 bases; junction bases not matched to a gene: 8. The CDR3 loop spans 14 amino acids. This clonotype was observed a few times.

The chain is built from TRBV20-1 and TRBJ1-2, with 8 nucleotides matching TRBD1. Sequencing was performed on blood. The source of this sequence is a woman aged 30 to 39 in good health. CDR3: CSAMSGGVNYGYTF. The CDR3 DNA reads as TGCAGTGCCATGTCAGGGGGCGTGAACTATGGCTACACCTTC.